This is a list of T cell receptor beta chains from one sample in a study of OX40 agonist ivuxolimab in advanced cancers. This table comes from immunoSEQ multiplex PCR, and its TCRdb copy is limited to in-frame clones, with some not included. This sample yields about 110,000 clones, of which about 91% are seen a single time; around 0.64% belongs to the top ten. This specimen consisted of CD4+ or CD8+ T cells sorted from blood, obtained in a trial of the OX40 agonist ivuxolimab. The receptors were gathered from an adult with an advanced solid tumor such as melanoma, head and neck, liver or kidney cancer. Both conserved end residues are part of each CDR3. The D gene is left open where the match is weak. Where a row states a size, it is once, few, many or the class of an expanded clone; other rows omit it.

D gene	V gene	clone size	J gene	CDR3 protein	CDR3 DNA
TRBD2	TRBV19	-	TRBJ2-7	CASSAVGLPLGEQYF	TGTGCCAGTAGTGCAGTGGGACTACCCCTAGGTGAGCAGTACTTC
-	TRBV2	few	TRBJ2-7	CASSDPSGAGKQYF	TGTGCCAGCAGTGATCCCTCGGGTGCGGGAAAGCAGTACTTC
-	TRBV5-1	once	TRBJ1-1	CARPSRVTEAFF	TGCGCCAGACCCTCTAGGGTCACTGAAGCTTTCTTT
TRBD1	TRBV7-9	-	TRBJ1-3	CASSQGEGNTIYF	TGTGCCAGCAGCCAGGGGGAAGGAAACACCATATATTTT
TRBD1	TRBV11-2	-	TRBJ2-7	CASRPSIGTGAYEQYF	TGTGCCAGCAGACCGAGTATCGGGACAGGAGCCTACGAGCAGTACTTC
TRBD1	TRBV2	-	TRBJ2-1	CAKGQDYNEQFF	TGTGCCAAGGGACAGGACTACAATGAGCAGTTCTTC
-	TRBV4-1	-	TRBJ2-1	CASSQDWTSYNEQFF	TGCGCCAGCAGCCAAGATTGGACAAGCTACAATGAGCAGTTCTTC
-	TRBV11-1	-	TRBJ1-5	CASSVGQEGNQPQHF	TGTGCCAGCAGCGTCGGGCAGGAGGGCAATCAGCCCCAGCATTTT
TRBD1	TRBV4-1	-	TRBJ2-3	CASSQRQGTVTDTQYF	TGCGCCAGCAGCCAACGACAGGGTACGGTTACAGATACGCAGTATTTT
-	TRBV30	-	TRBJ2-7	CAWSRGSLSEQYF	TGTGCCTGGAGTAGAGGGTCTCTCTCCGAGCAGTACTTC
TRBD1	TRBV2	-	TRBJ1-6	CASRGTGLLTYNSPLHF	TGTGCCAGCAGAGGGACAGGGTTGTTGACCTATAATTCACCCCTCCACTTT
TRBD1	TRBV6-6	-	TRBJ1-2	CASSWDRVYGYTF	TGTGCCAGCAGTTGGGACAGGGTCTATGGCTACACCTTC
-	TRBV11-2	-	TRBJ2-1	CASSLSETRSYNEQFF	TGTGCCAGCAGCTTAAGCGAGACTAGAAGCTACAATGAGCAGTTCTTC
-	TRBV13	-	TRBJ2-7	CASSPWGGQSEQYF	TGTGCCAGCAGCCCCTGGGGGGGGCAAAGCGAGCAGTACTTC
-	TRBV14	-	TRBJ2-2	CASSQVIEHKNTGELFF	TGTGCCAGCAGCCAAGTGATTGAGCACAAGAACACCGGGGAGCTGTTTTTT
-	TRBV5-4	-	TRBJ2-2	CASSGSGLGTGELFF	TGTGCCAGCAGCGGCTCGGGACTCGGGACCGGGGAGCTGTTTTTT
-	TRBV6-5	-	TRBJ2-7	CASSPSGSLAYEQYF	TGTGCCAGCAGTCCTTCGGGGAGTCTAGCCTACGAGCAGTACTTC
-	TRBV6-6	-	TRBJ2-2	CASSYRGQNTGELFF	TGTGCCAGCAGTTATCGTGGGCAGAACACCGGGGAGCTGTTTTTT
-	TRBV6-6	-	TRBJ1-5	CASSYSTGTQPQHF	TGTGCCAGCAGTTACTCCACCGGCACTCAGCCCCAGCATTTT
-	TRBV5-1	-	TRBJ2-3	CASSGQGGKETQYF	TGCGCCAGCAGCGGGCAAGGAGGAAAGGAGACGCAGTATTTT
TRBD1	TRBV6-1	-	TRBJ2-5	CAIQPGGTGQETQYF	TGTGCCATCCAACCCGGAGGGACAGGACAAGAGACCCAGTACTTC
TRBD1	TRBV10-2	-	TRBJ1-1	CASRAGTENTEAFF	TGCGCCAGCCGAGCCGGGACAGAGAACACTGAAGCTTTCTTT
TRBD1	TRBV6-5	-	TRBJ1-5	CASRETGTNQPQHF	TGTGCCAGCAGAGAGACAGGGACCAATCAGCCCCAGCATTTT
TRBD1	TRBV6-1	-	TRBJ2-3	CASSEAGTGDYTQYF	TGTGCCAGCAGTGAAGCGGGGACAGGGGACTATACGCAGTATTTT
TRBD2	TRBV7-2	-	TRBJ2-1	CASEGTSGYNEQFF	TGTGCCAGCGAGGGAACTAGCGGGTACAATGAGCAGTTCTTC
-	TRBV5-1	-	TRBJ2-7	CASSPAGSSYEQYF	TGCGCCAGCAGCCCGGCGGGGAGCTCCTACGAGCAGTACTTC
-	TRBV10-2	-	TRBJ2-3	CASSPSTDTQYF	TGCGCCAGCAGTCCAAGCACAGATACGCAGTATTTT
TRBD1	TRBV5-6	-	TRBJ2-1	CASSSVGTAVMNEQFF	TGTGCCAGCAGCTCCGTCGGGACAGCGGTTATGAATGAGCAGTTCTTC
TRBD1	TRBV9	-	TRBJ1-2	CASSVAPQGDGALYGYTF	TGTGCCAGCAGCGTAGCTCCCCAGGGGGACGGAGCTCTCTATGGCTACACCTTC
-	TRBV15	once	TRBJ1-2	CATSREGDYGYTF	TGTGCCACCAGCAGAGAGGGGGACTATGGCTACACCTTC
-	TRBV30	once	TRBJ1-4	CAWSPPGATNEKLFF	TGTGCCTGGAGTCCCCCCGGCGCAACTAATGAAAAACTGTTTTTT
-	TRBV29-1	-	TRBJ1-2	CSVRSAGVDHNYGYTF	TGCAGCGTTCGGTCGGCAGGGGTCGACCATAACTATGGCTACACCTTC
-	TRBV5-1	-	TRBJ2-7	CASSQDGGNYEQYF	TGCGCCAGCAGCCAAGACGGAGGGAACTACGAGCAGTACTTC
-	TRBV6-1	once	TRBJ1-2	CASSKRQGYGYTF	TGTGCCAGCAGCAAACGGCAGGGTTATGGCTACACCTTC
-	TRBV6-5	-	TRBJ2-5	CASGPFQETQYF	TGTGCCAGCGGTCCTTTCCAAGAGACCCAGTACTTC
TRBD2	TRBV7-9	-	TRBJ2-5	CASTTGLGRETQYF	TGTGCCAGCACCACTGGACTAGGCAGAGAGACCCAGTACTTC
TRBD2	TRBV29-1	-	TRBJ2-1	CSAPSGGAVNEQFF	TGCAGCGCTCCTAGCGGGGGGGCGGTCAATGAGCAGTTCTTC
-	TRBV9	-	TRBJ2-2	CATKAGELFF	TGTGCCACAAAGGCCGGGGAGCTGTTTTTT
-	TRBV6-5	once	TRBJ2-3	CASSPGSGLTDTQYF	TGTGCCAGCAGCCCGGGGAGCGGGCTCACAGATACGCAGTATTTT
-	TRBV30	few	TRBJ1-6	CAWSKQGDSPLHF	TGTGCCTGGAGTAAACAGGGCGATTCACCCCTCCACTTT
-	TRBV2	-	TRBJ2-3	CASSPQGTSTDTQYF	TGTGCCAGCAGTCCCCAGGGGACCAGCACAGATACGCAGTATTTT
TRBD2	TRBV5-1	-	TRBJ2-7	CASTPLGTGGEQYF	TGCGCCAGCACACCCCTAGGGACGGGAGGCGAGCAGTACTTC
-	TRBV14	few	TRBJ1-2	CASSQDYSYGYTF	TGTGCCAGCAGCCAAGATTACAGCTATGGCTACACCTTC
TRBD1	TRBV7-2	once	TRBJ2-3	CASSSRTGTDTQYF	TGTGCCAGCAGCTCCCGGACAGGGACAGATACGCAGTATTTT
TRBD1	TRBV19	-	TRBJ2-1	CASSPRQGGHNEQFF	TGTGCCAGTAGCCCCCGACAGGGTGGGCACAATGAGCAGTTCTTC
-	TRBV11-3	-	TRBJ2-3	CASSFRSTDTQYF	TGTGCCAGCAGCTTCCGGAGCACAGATACGCAGTATTTT
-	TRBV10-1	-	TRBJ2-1	CASSPGSYNEQFF	TGCGCCAGCTCGCCGGGATCCTACAATGAGCAGTTCTTC
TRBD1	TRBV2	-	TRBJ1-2	CASSFSGGHYGYTF	TGTGCCAGCAGTTTCTCAGGGGGCCACTATGGCTACACCTTC
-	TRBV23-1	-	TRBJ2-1	CASTQMEASAGYNEQFF	TGCGCCAGCACTCAAATGGAGGCGAGTGCCGGCTACAATGAGCAGTTCTTC
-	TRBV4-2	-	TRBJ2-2	CASSHFIPFDTGGGELFF	TGTGCCAGCAGCCATTTCATACCATTCGACACCGGGGGCGGGGAGCTGTTTTTT
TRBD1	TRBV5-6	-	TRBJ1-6	CASSRQGYNSPLHF	TGTGCCAGCAGCCGACAGGGATATAATTCACCCCTCCACTTT
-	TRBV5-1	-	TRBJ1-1	CASSTSLSGTEAFF	TGCGCCAGCAGCACCTCACTCAGTGGCACTGAAGCTTTCTTT